What follows is one T cell receptor (delta chain) and its context. The antigen remains unidentified. These data belong to a study of Vδ1+ human thymocytes. General observations from the study: In the thymus, TRG and TRD repertoires looked highly polyclonal with Gaussian CDR3 lengths. Despite high sort purity, roughly a fifth of thymic T cell receptor delta sequences were Vdelta2.

Sequences come from RNA converted to cDNA by reverse transcription. The CDR3 regions were amplified by multiplex PCR from V-gene primers to a constant-region primer. TCRdb reran clone calling via CATT on the multiplex PCR reads. The profile shows about 25,000 delta-chain clones, 7.4% of them singletons. Between about 96% and 99.6% of sorted thymocytes were Vdelta1+. CDR3 length: 17 residues. Trimming took 8 bases from V and 1 from J, leaving 23 bases between them. Germline V lookup: CDR1 TSWWSYY, CDR2 QGS. The sequencing input was Vdelta1+ gamma-delta thymocytes from the thymus. Subset defined: FACS-sorted CD3+ TCRalphabeta- TCRVdelta1+ TCRVdelta2- thymocytes. This receptor was taken from a girl less than two years old who had congenital heart surgery. The chain joins TRDV1 to TRDJ1; TRDD3 is a possible D gene (5 bases). The CDR3 DNA reads as TGTGCTCTTCACCCATTTCCCCGAATACTGGTCACCGATAAACTCATCTTT. As protein: CALHPFPRILVTDKLIF.